This T cell receptor (beta chain) was profiled in a study of shared clonotypes between healthy human individuals. Study-wide results and limits: About 5% of naive CD4 clonotypes were shared across a handful of donors.

The germline V and J ends were trimmed by 1 base and 2 bases, with 9 bases remaining between them. The CDR3 length is 14 residues. Germline CDR1 reads SGHTA; CDR2 reads FQGNSA. A deep-level run was used for the assay. Generated by immunoSEQ multiplex PCR, the TCRdb table keeps only in-frame clones and is missing some. The sample lists about 2.4 million clones; around nine tenths were seen once. As to this clone: Its antigen is currently unknown. This same CDR3 is encoded by further DNA sequences in the sample.

The rearrangement joins TRBV7-2 to TRBJ2-7; D gene uncertain. The sequence came from a man aged 18-30 years in good health. Material for sequencing was naive CD4+ T cells sorted from blood. Subset in this sample: CD45RA+ positively selected. DNA for the CDR3: TGTGCCAGCAGCTTAGGCGGCCCTGCCTACGAGCAGTACTTC. Its protein product is CASSLGGPAYEQYF.